The TCR beta chain under discussion was sequenced for a study of cytomegalovirus exposure and HLA in healthy donors. Primers for the PCR totalled 60 Vbeta and 13 Jbeta. Repertoires were generated with immunoSEQ multiplex PCR, while TCRdb's copy carries only in-frame clones and drops some. The sample includes about 130,000 clones, 80% of them seen just once. This clone has a handful of counts. The sequence came from a man aged 25-45 years in good health and CMV-seronegative. The sequenced sample was PBMCs.

Here the CDR3 DNA reads TGTGCCAGCAGCAAGGGACTAGGTCTGGAGACCCAGTACTTC. This translates into CASSKGLGLETQYF. The chain links TRBV7-9 to TRBJ2-5, with 8 bases aligning to TRBD2. Germline loops: CDR1 SEHNR, CDR2 FQNEAQ (reference sequence). CDR3 length: 14 amino acids. Trimming took 5 bases from V and 5 from J; bases not matched to a gene: 7.